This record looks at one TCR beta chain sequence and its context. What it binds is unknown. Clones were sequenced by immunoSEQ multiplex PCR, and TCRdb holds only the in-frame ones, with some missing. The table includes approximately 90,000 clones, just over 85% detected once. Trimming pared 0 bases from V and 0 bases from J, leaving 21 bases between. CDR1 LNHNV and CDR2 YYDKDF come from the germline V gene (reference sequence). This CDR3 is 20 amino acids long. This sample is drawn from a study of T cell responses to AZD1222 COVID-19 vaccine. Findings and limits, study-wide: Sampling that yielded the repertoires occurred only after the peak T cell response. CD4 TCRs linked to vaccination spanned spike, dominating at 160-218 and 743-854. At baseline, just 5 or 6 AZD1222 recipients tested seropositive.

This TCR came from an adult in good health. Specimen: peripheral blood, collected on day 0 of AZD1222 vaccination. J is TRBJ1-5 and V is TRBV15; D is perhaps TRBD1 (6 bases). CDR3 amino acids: CATSRDRQGKGLYSNQPQHF. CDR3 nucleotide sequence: TGTGCCACCAGCAGAGATAGGCAGGGGAAGGGGCTGTATAGCAATCAGCCCCAGCATTTT.